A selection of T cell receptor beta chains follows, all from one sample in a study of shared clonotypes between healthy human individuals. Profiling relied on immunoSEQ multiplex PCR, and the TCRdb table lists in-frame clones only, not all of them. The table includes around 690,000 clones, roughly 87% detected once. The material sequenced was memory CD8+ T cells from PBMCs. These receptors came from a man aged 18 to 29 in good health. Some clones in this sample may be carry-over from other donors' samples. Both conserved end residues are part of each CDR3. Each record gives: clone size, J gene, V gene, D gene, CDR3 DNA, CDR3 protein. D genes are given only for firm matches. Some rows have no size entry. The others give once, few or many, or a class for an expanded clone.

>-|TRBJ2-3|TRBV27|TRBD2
TGTGCCAGCAGCCTAGCGGGAGAAGCAGATACGCAGTATTTT
CASSLAGEADTQYF
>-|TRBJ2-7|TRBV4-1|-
TGCGCCAGCAGCCAAGTGGCGGGGACCTACGAGCAGTACTTC
CASSQVAGTYEQYF
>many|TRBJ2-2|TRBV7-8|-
TGTGCCAGCAGCCCGGAGAAATTCGGGGGGGAGCTGTTTTTT
CASSPEKFGGELFF
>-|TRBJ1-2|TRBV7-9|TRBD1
TGTGCCAGCAGCTTGGGGGACAGTGGAGTTTACTATGGCTACACCTTC
CASSLGDSGVYYGYTF
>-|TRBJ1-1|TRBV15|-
TGTGCCACCAGCAGTGGGACGGGGAACACTGAAGCTTTCTTT
CATSSGTGNTEAFF
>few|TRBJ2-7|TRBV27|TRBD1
TGTGCCAGCAGTCCGGACAGGGGGCCCCTCGAGCAGTACTTC
CASSPDRGPLEQYF
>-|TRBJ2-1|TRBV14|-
TGTGCCAGCAGCCACGACCCCCCAGGGCCTACCTACAATGAGCAGTTCTTC
CASSHDPPGPTYNEQFF
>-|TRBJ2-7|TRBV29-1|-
TGCAGCGTTGAAGGGGGAGATGCATACGAGCAGTACTTC
CSVEGGDAYEQYF
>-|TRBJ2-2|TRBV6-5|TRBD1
TGTGCCAGCAGTTACTCAACAGGGGATTGGACCGGGGAGCTGTTTTTT
CASSYSTGDWTGELFF
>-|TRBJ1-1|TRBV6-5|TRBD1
TGTGCCAGCAGAAACAGGGGTACTGAAGCTTTCTTT
CASRNRGTEAFF
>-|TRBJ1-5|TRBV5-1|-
TGCGCCAGCAGCCCTGGCCACCGACTGAGTAATCAGCCCCAGCATTTT
CASSPGHRLSNQPQHF
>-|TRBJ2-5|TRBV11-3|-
TGTGCCAGCAGCCGCCGGGACCCCACGAAGGAGACCCAGTACTTC
CASSRRDPTKETQYF
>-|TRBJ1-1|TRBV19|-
TGTGCCAGTAGTTCAGTGGGACAACCGCACGGGTTT
CASSSVGQPHGF
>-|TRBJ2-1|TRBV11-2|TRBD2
TGTGCCAGCAGCTTAGTGCCTAGCGGGAGCGTCGACAATGAGCAGTTCTTC
CASSLVPSGSVDNEQFF
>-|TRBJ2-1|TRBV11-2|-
TGTGCCAGCCACCTTGGGGGATTTTATGAATATCAGCAGTTCTTC
CASHLGGFYEYQQFF
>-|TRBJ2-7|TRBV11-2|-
TGTGCCAGCAGTCCGGGGACTGCCTTCACCTACGAGCAGTACTTC
CASSPGTAFTYEQYF
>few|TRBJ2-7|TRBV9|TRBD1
TGTGCCAGCAGCATCGGACAGGGGGCTGGCGAGCAGTACTTC
CASSIGQGAGEQYF
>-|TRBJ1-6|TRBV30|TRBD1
TGTGCCTGGAGGGACGCGGGACAGACAAGCTCCTATAATTCACCCCTCCACTTT
CAWRDAGQTSSYNSPLHF
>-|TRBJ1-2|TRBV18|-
TGTGCCAGCTCCCCCTGGCAGGGAGGTAAAGGAGGCTACACCTTC
CASSPWQGGKGGYTF
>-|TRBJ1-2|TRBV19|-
TGTGCCAGTAGTATACGGCTAGGAAAGGACGGCTACACCTTC
CASSIRLGKDGYTF
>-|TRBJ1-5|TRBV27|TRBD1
TGTGCCAGCAGTCCCTCCCAGGGGGCAAGCAATCAGCCCCAGCATTTT
CASSPSQGASNQPQHF
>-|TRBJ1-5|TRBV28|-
TGTGCCAGCAGTCCCCTACGGTTTGGCTCCGAGCCCCAGCATTTT
CASSPLRFGSEPQHF
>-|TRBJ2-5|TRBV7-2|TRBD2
TGTGCCAGCAGTTGGGGGCTAGCGGGAAGCCAAGAGACCCAGTACTTC
CASSWGLAGSQETQYF
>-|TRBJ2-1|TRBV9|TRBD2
TGTGCCAGCAGCGTTAGTCGGGAGGGCCAGAATGAGCAGTTCTTC
CASSVSREGQNEQFF
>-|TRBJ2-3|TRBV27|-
TGTGCCAGCAGCGGGAGAGCACGCACAGATACGCAGTATTTT
CASSGRARTDTQYF
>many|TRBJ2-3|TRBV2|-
TGTGCCAGCAGTGGTCGGGGCACAGATACGCAGTATTTT
CASSGRGTDTQYF
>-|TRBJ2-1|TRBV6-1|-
TGTGCCAGCAGTGAATTTGGCCACAACAATGAGCAGTTCTTC
CASSEFGHNNEQFF
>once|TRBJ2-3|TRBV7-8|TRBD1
TGTGCCAGCAGAGTCCGACAGGGGTTTTTTGATACGCAGTATTTT
CASRVRQGFFDTQYF
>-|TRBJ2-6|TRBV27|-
TGTGCCAGCAGTTTAGGGGGGGCCCCCGTCCTGACTTTC
CASSLGGAPVLTF
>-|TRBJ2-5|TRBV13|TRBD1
TGTGCCAGCAGCTCCCGGGACAGGGGGCGACTAGGGGAGACCCAGTACTTC
CASSSRDRGRLGETQYF
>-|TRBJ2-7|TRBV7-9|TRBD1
TGTGCCAGCAGCCCCCGAGGGGGCGAGTACGAGCAGTACTTC
CASSPRGGEYEQYF
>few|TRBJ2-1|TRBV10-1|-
TGCGCCAGCAGTGAGGGGGCGCCTTCCTACAATGAGCAGTTCTTC
CASSEGAPSYNEQFF
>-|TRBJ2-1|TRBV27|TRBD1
TGTGCCAGCAGCCAACAATGGACAGGGCATGATGAGCAGTTCTTC
CASSQQWTGHDEQFF
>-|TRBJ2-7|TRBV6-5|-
TGTGCCAGCACCATCAGCACGGGCTCCTACGAGCAGTACTTC
CASTISTGSYEQYF
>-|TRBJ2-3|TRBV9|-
TGTGCCAGCAGCGTAGGGGGGACCCCTTCAGATACGCAGTATTTT
CASSVGGTPSDTQYF
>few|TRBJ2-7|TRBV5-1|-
TGCGCCAGCAGCTTGGGACGGGATCCCTACGAGCAGTACTTC
CASSLGRDPYEQYF
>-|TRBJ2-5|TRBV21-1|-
TGTGCCAGCCGTAAACAGGAGACAATAGAGACCCAGTACTTC
CASRKQETIETQYF
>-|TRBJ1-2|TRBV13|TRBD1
TGTGCCAGCAGCCCTGGGACAGGGGTTAACTATGGCTACACCTTC
CASSPGTGVNYGYTF
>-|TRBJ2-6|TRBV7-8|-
TGTGCCAGCAGCTTAGGAAGGGTAGAGGACGGCCCCCTTGTCGTGGGGGCCAACGTCCTGACTTTC
CASSLGRVEDGPLVVGANVLTF
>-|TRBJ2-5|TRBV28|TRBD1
TGTGCCAGCAGTTATGTATCCGGACAGGGGCAAGAGACCCAGTACTTC
CASSYVSGQGQETQYF
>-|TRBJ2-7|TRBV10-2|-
TGCGCCGGAGCAACTTCCCGAGGGTACGAGCAGTACTTC
CAGATSRGYEQYF
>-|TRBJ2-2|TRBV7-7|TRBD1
TGTGCCAGCAGCTTAAACGACAGGGGGTCCGCCGGGGAGCTGTTTTTT
CASSLNDRGSAGELFF
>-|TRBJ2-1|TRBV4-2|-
TGTGCCAGCAGCCAAGAGGGGGACACAGACCGGTTCTTC
CASSQEGDTDRFF
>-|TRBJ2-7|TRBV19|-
TGTGCCAGTACAGGAGAGAGCTCCTACGAGCAGTACTTC
CASTGESSYEQYF
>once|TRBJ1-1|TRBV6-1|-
TGTGCCAGCAGTGGGGGACATATGAACACTGAAGCTTTCTTT
CASSGGHMNTEAFF
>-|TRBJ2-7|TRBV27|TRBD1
TGTGCCTCAAGACCCGGACAGGGCCACGAGCAGTACTTC
CASRPGQGHEQYF
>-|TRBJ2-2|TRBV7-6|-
TGTGCCAGCAGCTTCTTGACAGTCACCGGGGAGCTGTTTTTT
CASSFLTVTGELFF
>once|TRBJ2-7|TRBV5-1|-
TGCGCCAGCAGCTGGGCAAGCCGGGACGAGGGCTACGAGCAGTACTTC
CASSWASRDEGYEQYF
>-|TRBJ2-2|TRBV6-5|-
TGTGCCAGCAGTTACTCGTTTGGGGGAATCACCGGGGAGCTGTTTTTT
CASSYSFGGITGELFF
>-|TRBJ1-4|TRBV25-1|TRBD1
TGTGCCTCCCGAGGGACAGGGGATGAAAAACTGTTTTTT
CASRGTGDEKLFF
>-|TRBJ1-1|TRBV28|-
TGTGCCAGCAGCTCCCCCCGTAACACTGAAGCTTTCTTT
CASSSPRNTEAFF
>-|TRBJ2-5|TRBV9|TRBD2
TGTGCCAGCACCTCCGGGACTAGCCGCACATTCCAAGAGACCCAGTACTTC
CASTSGTSRTFQETQYF
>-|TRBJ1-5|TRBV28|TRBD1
TGTGCCAGCAGTCGAGGGGGCGAACTGTATAGCAATCAGCCCCAGCATTTT
CASSRGGELYSNQPQHF